A selection of T cell receptor beta chains follows, all from one sample in a study of CD8 T cells in ankylosing spondylitis. Each CDR3 protein is one row after TCRdb ran MiXCR on the 5' RACE reads. The sample lists approximately 200,000 distinct CDR3 sequences; around 13% were seen once. Sequencing was done on a sample of blood, either unsorted or a sorted T cell fraction (not recorded which). The receptor source for this set is a male donor with ankylosing spondylitis or in good health (not recorded which). CDR3s include the opening cysteine and the closing phenylalanine or tryptophan. A D gene is named only where the DNA matches it firmly. Rows may omit the clone size; those that give it use once, few, many or a size class.

CDR3 length	clone size	D gene	V gene	J gene	CDR3 protein	CDR3 DNA
18	NA	NA	TRBV20-1	TRBJ2-5	CSARAPDPGGAYQETQYF	TGCAGTGCTAGAGCCCCAGATCCGGGCGGGGCGTACCAAGAGACCCAGTACTTC
14	few	TRBD1	TRBV5-6	TRBJ2-7	CASSTGTGFREQYF	TGTGCCAGCAGCACTGGGACAGGGTTTAGGGAGCAGTACTTC
15	few	NA	TRBV5-1	TRBJ1-1	CASSGTRDGYTEAFF	TGCGCCAGCAGCGGGACCCGGGACGGGTACACTGAAGCTTTCTTT
15	few	TRBD1	TRBV27	TRBJ2-7	CASRVWTGGPYEQYF	TGTGCCAGCAGGGTATGGACAGGGGGCCCCTACGAGCAGTACTTC
15	NA	NA	TRBV4-1	TRBJ2-7	CASSPSTGASYEQYF	TGCGCCAGCAGCCCCTCTACGGGAGCGTCTTACGAGCAGTACTTC
13	NA	TRBD1	TRBV20-1	TRBJ2-7	CSARTGQAYEQYF	TGCAGTGCCAGGACTGGACAGGCTTACGAGCAGTACTTC
14	few	NA	TRBV12-3/TRBV12-4	TRBJ2-5	CASSRNRAQETQYF	TGTGCCAGCAGTCGTAACAGGGCTCAAGAGACCCAGTACTTC
13	NA	NA	TRBV5-5	TRBJ2-7	CASSSWTSDEQYF	TGTGCCAGCAGCTCCTGGACCTCTGACGAGCAGTACTTC
12	few	NA	TRBV20-1	TRBJ1-4	CSATGPNEKLFF	TGCAGCGCTACAGGACCTAATGAAAAACTGTTTTTT
14	NA	TRBD1	TRBV11-3	TRBJ2-1	CASRPGTGFNEQFF	TGTGCCAGCAGACCGGGGACAGGGTTTAATGAGCAGTTCTTC
16	NA	NA	TRBV4-1	TRBJ1-2	CASSQELREGNYGYTF	TGCGCCAGCAGCCAAGAATTACGGGAGGGGAACTATGGCTACACCTTC